The 22 T cell receptor beta chains reported below all come from one sample, sequenced in a study of OX40 agonist ivuxolimab in advanced cancers. Produced via immunoSEQ multiplex PCR; TCRdb's table is partial and in-frame only. The sample yields about 53,000 clones, approximately 92% seen once. Sequenced material: CD4+ or CD8+ T cells sorted from blood, taken in a trial of the OX40 agonist ivuxolimab. Receptors were obtained from an adult with an advanced solid tumor such as melanoma, head and neck, liver or kidney cancer.

This clone was counted a single time. This rearrangement joins TRBV28 to TRBJ1-5; D gene ambiguous. V dropped 3 bases and J dropped 0 bases, with 9 bases sitting between them. CDR1 is MDHEN and CDR2 is SYDVKM in the germline V gene. This CDR3 contains 15 residues. The CDR3 is CASSFSPNSNQPQHF. CDR3 bases: TGTGCCAGCAGTTTTAGCCCCAATAGCAATCAGCCCCAGCATTTT.

The gene calls are TRBV7-9 and TRBJ1-1; D gene unclear. The CDR3 has 13 residues. Deletions cut 6 bases from V and 2 bases from J, with 10 bases between. CDR1 SEHNR and CDR2 FQNEAQ come from the germline V gene (reference sequence). The chain's CDR3 is CASSLQTNTEAFF. The CDR3 DNA follows: TGTGCCAGCAGTTTACAAACAAACACTGAAGCTTTCTTT.

This clone was picked up a small number of times. The chain couples TRBV2 to TRBJ1-4, with 9 bases identical to TRBD1. V was clipped by 6 bases and J by 6 bases; unmatched bases: 8. The CDR3 is made up of 15 amino acids. Germline lookup yields CDR1 SNHLY and CDR2 FYNNEI. CDR3 protein: CASREMTGGDEKLFF. The CDR3 region has the DNA TGTGCCAGCAGGGAGATGACAGGGGGAGATGAAAAACTGTTTTTT.

This chain joins TRBV7-8 and TRBJ2-3, with 8 nucleotides matching TRBD1. Trimming cost V 4 bases and J 1 base; bases outside gene matches: 16. The V gene's germline CDR1 is SGHVS and CDR2 FQNEAQ. The CDR3 extends over 19 amino acids. Here the CDR3 reads CASSSGTFIRGQGTDTQYF. In DNA, the CDR3 is TGTGCCAGCAGCTCCGGCACCTTTATCAGGGGGCAGGGCACAGATACGCAGTATTTT.

The V and J genes are TRBV6-5 and TRBJ2-3; TRBD1 agrees at 9 bases. Trimming took 5 bases from V and 3 from J; bases not matched to a gene: 3. Germline V gives CDR1 MNHEY, CDR2 SVGAGI. The CDR3 is 14 residues long. For the CDR3, the DNA is TGTGCCAGCAGTACAGGACAGGGGACAGATACGCAGTATTTT. Its protein is CASSTGQGTDTQYF.

The chain is built from TRBV28 and TRBJ1-1, with 8 bases lining up with TRBD1. CDR3 length: 14 amino acids. V lost 9 bases and J lost 4; bases outside the gene matches: 10. Germline V lookup: CDR1 MDHEN, CDR2 SYDVKM. The CDR3 bases are TGTGCCAGTGCCTTGGGTGACAGGGGCACTGAAGCTTTCTTT. Protein product: CASALGDRGTEAFF.

As concerns this clone: The same CDR3 is also encoded by other DNA sequences in this sample. This chain links TRBV6-5 with TRBJ1-1; D is unresolved. The CDR3 consists of 14 residues. From germline, CDR1 is MNHEY and CDR2 SVGAGI. V lost 5 bases and J lost 2, with 12 bases in between. This CDR3 is CASSPGRVNTEAFF. The CDR3 DNA is TGTGCCAGCAGTCCAGGACGGGTAAACACTGAAGCTTTCTTT.

The chain recombines TRBV28 with TRBJ1-4, with D perhaps matching TRBD1 (5 bases). Germline-derived CDR1 and CDR2 are MDHEN and SYDVKM. The CDR3 spans 17 residues. The ends were cut back, 6 bases at V and 6 bases at J, with 23 bases in the middle. The CDR3 coding sequence is TGTGCCAGCAGGTCCCCTTCAGGGTTTTGGGGTGATGAAAAACTGTTTTTT. Protein product: CASRSPSGFWGDEKLFF. Variable domain in full (rest from reference TRBV28 and TRBJ1-4): DVKVTQSSRYLVKRTGEKVFLECVQDMDHENMFWYRQDPGLGLRLIYFSYDVKMKEKGDIPEGYSVSREKKERFSLILESASTNQTSMYLCASRSPSGFWGDEKLFFGSGTQLSVL.

This chain connects TRBV5-4 to TRBJ2-7; TRBD2 aligns across 8 bases. The CDR3 spans 16 residues. CDR1 is SGHNT and CDR2 is YYREEE in the germline V gene (reference sequence). The ends lost 2 bases at V and 2 bases at J; junction bases unmatched: 9. CDR3 region: CASSFLSGRATYEQYF. The CDR3 DNA follows: TGTGCCAGCAGCTTCCTGAGCGGGAGAGCCACCTACGAGCAGTACTTC.

In this sample, this clone turned up once. The rearrangement links TRBV28 to TRBJ1-2; 12 bases are shared with TRBD1. The length of the CDR3 is 17 residues. V shed 5 bases and J 5 bases; nucleotides not matched to a gene: 12. The V gene's germline CDR1 is MDHEN and CDR2 SYDVKM. The CDR3 reads CASSKTGTGGLWYGYTF. CDR3 sequence (DNA): TGTGCCAGCAGTAAAACCGGGACAGGGGGCTTGTGGTATGGCTACACCTTC.

This chain joins TRBV5-8 and TRBJ2-7, with 7 bases fitting TRBD1. V lost 3 bases and J lost 3; bases outside the gene matches: 12. There are 16 residues in the CDR3. Germline lookup yields CDR1 SGHTS and CDR2 YDEGEE. CDR3 nucleotides: TGTGCCAGCAGCTACTATAGACAGGGTGGGGACTACGAGCAGTACTTC. Residues: CASSYYRQGGDYEQYF.

V usage is TRBV6-1 and J usage is TRBJ2-3; TRBD2 aligns across 11 bases. CDR1 and CDR2 from the germline V gene are MNHNS and SASEGT. CDR3 length equals 15 residues. With V trimmed by 2 bases and J by 5 bases, 3 bases remained unmatched. The CDR3 loop is CASSESTSGGDTQYF. The DNA of the CDR3 is TGTGCCAGCAGTGAAAGTACTAGCGGGGGAGATACGCAGTATTTT.

This chain connects TRBV4-1 to TRBJ1-4; 9 nucleotides match TRBD1. This CDR3 is built from 16 residues. Germline V gene sequence: CDR1 MGHRA, CDR2 YSYEKL. After removal of 2 bases from V and 8 bases from J, the junction contained 9 bases not matched to a gene. The CDR3 region is CASSQRSGTGNEKLFF. As DNA, the CDR3 is TGCGCCAGCAGCCAAAGGTCCGGGACAGGGAACGAAAAACTGTTTTTT.

CDR3 DNA: TGCGCCAGCAGCTTGTGGGCGTCGGACAACACCGGGGAGCTGTTTTTT. Translating it yields CASSLWASDNTGELFF. This chain links TRBV5-1 with TRBJ2-2; D gene uncertain. Germline V gene sequence: CDR1 SGHRS, CDR2 YFSETQ. V lost 1 base to trimming and J lost 2 bases, with 12 bases between them. The CDR3 is made up of 16 amino acids.

The V and J genes are TRBV11-1 and TRBJ2-5, with 9 nucleotides matching TRBD1. CDR1 and CDR2 (germline): SGHAT, FQDESV (reference sequence). This CDR3 contains 14 residues. The V segment lost 4 bases and the J segment 5 bases; nucleotides outside the gene matches: 5. CDR3: CASSSGTGWETQYF. The CDR3 nucleotides read TGTGCCAGCAGCTCCGGGACAGGGTGGGAGACCCAGTACTTC.

The genes are TRBV28 and TRBJ1-4, with a tentative D call TRBD1 (5 bases). The CDR3 has 15 amino acids. V was shortened by 2 bases and J by 0 bases, with 7 bases between the two germline ends. Looked up from germline, CDR1 is MDHEN and CDR2 is SYDVKM. The CDR3 is CASSLVGATNEKLFF. For the CDR3, the DNA is TGTGCCAGCAGTTTAGTGGGGGCAACTAATGAAAAACTGTTTTTT.

The chain uses TRBV28 and TRBJ1-4; 10 nucleotides line up with TRBD1. Looked up from germline, CDR1 is MDHEN and CDR2 is SYDVKM. The CDR3 covers 15 residues. The junction had 6 bases not matched to a gene; V was cut back by 5 bases and J by 6 bases. The CDR3: CASSKPTGGDEKLFF. In DNA, the CDR3 is TGTGCCAGCAGTAAACCGACAGGGGGCGATGAAAAACTGTTTTTT.

The rearrangement uses TRBV19 and TRBJ2-3, with TRBD2 matching 9 bases. CDR1 and CDR2 (germline): LNHDA, SQIVND (reference sequence). V gave up 4 bases and J gave up 2 bases; unmatched junction bases: 1. The CDR3 is made up of 14 amino acids. CDR3 DNA: TGTGCCAGTAGTAGGACTAGCGCCACAGATACGCAGTATTTT. Amino acid sequence: CASSRTSATDTQYF.

The genes are TRBV28 and TRBJ1-5; TRBD1 matches 7 bases. From germline, CDR1 is MDHEN and CDR2 SYDVKM. J gave up 1 base and V 6 bases, and 6 bases lay outside the gene matches. The CDR3 has 15 residues. The CDR3 nucleotides are TGTGCCAGCAGGAACCGACAGGGCAGCAATCAGCCCCAGCATTTT. This codes for CASRNRQGSNQPQHF.

DNA of the CDR3: TGTGCCAGCACGATGGACAGACTTCTACCCACAGATACGCAGTATTTT. Translated: CASTMDRLLPTDTQYF. The J gene is TRBJ2-3, the V gene TRBV7-8; D may be TRBD1 (6 bases). This CDR3 comprises 16 residues. V was pared by 7 bases and J by 2 bases, with 19 bases between. Per the germline V gene, CDR1 is SGHVS and CDR2 is FQNEAQ.

V usage is TRBV5-1 and J usage is TRBJ2-6; TRBD2 agrees at 10 bases. The J segment lost 2 bases and the V segment lost 4 bases, leaving 6 bases of the junction unmatched. Germline CDR1 reads SGHRS; CDR2 reads YFSETQ. There are 17 residues in the CDR3. The CDR3 protein is CASSPLAGVAGANVLTF. The CDR3 bases are TGCGCCAGCAGCCCGCTAGCGGGAGTGGCTGGGGCCAACGTCCTGACTTTC.

The rearrangement links TRBV18 to TRBJ2-5, with D unclear. Trimming took off 2 bases at V and 4 bases at J, with 8 bases between the two ends. CDR1 and CDR2 (germline): KGHSH, LQKENI. The CDR3 covers 13 residues. CDR3 residues: CASSPGVGETQYF. The CDR3 DNA is TGTGCCAGCTCACCAGGGGTGGGAGAGACCCAGTACTTC.